The table lists the clone carrying this TCR beta chain with many counts. TCRdb re-analysed the 5' RACE reads in MiXCR, keeping a single row per CDR3 protein. The data hold tens of thousands of distinct CDR3 sequences, with roughly 5.7% observed a single time. V was clipped by 5 bases and J by 6 bases; unmatched bases: 10. The CDR3 loop spans 16 amino acids. Germline V gives CDR1 MDHEN, CDR2 SYDVKM. This record comes from a study of early T cells in non-severe SARS-CoV-2 infection. This rearrangement joins TRBV28 to TRBJ2-2, with 9 bases identical to TRBD1. The receptor was isolated from an adult who was a healthcare worker with PCR-confirmed SARS-CoV-2 infection or an uninfected control (not recorded which). The sequenced sample was whole blood. As DNA, the CDR3 is TGTGCCAGCAGTCGACCGGGACAGGGTTTTTCCGGGGAGCTGTTTTTT. Its translation: CASSRPGQGFSGELFF.